These 31 T cell receptor beta chains were all obtained from the same sample, sequenced in a study of human T cells and chemical hapten exposure. TCRdb re-analysed the RACE reads in MiXCR, keeping a single row per CDR3 protein. Of nearly 55,000 distinct CDR3 sequences listed, just under 10% are singletons. This sample's time point: patch test 2, 6 weeks after DPC sensitization. The treatment: therapeutic diphenylcyclopropenone sensitization with weekly scalp DPC. The source material was whole blood, sampled in connection with sensitization to the hapten diphenylcyclopropenone (DPC). Source of these receptors: a woman between 45 and 60 years old with alopecia areata. Some clones in this sample may be carry-over from other donors' samples.

The rearrangement links TRBV3-1 to TRBJ2-7; no clear D gene. V lost 2 bases, J lost 6 bases, and 11 bases lay in between. The germline V gene encodes CDR1 LGHDT and CDR2 YNNKEL (reference sequence). The CDR3 contains 13 residues. CDR3 in DNA: TGTGCCAGCAGCCAATCCACCTTAGCCGAGCAGTACTTC. It encodes CASSQSTLAEQYF.

Ten or more counts support this clonotype. This chain joins TRBV29-1 and TRBJ1-2; TRBD1 might be the D (5 bases). The length of the CDR3 is 11 residues. The V end was cut by 4 bases, the J end by 6 bases, with 9 bases between. Germline-derived CDR1 and CDR2 are SQVTM and ANQGSEA. The CDR3 sequence: CSVGAGHGYTF. In nucleotides, the CDR3 is TGCAGCGTTGGGGCAGGGCATGGCTACACCTTC.

This clonotype was observed at least ten times. This chain connects TRBV6-5 to TRBJ1-6; maybe TRBD1 (6 bases). Germline V CDR1 and CDR2: MNHEY, SVGAGI. V dropped 5 bases and J dropped 11 bases, with 16 bases sitting between them. This CDR3 region has 14 residues. The CDR3 coding sequence is TGTGCCAGCAGTACGACAGGCCGTTGGGCACCCCTCCACTTT. Its translation: CASSTTGRWAPLHF.

This clonotype was counted ten times or more. This chain joins TRBV10-2 and TRBJ1-2; D is perhaps TRBD1 (5 bases). Trimming pared 7 bases from V and 8 bases from J, leaving 14 bases between. In germline, CDR1 is WSHSY, CDR2 SAAADI. CDR3 length equals 12 residues. CDR3 in DNA: TGCGCCAGCAACACCAGGGACGGGGGCTACACCTTC. Its protein is CASNTRDGGYTF.

This clonotype has only a few counts. The V gene is TRBV7-9, the J gene TRBJ2-7; either TRBD1 or TRBD2 may fit D (5 bases each). The CDR3 totals 14 residues. The V end was cut by 0 bases, the J end by 6 bases, with 12 bases between. Germline CDR1 SEHNR, CDR2 FQNEAQ (reference sequence). This CDR3 reads CASSLASSGGEQYF. CDR3 DNA sequence: TGTGCCAGCAGCTTAGCGAGTTCTGGGGGCGAGCAGTACTTC.

This clonotype has more than one count but fewer than ten. The chain uses TRBV5-1 and TRBJ1-6; D is unclear. This CDR3 contains 15 residues. CDR1 and CDR2 from the germline V gene are SGHRS and YFSETQ. V shed 2 bases and J shed 5 bases, with 11 bases lying between them. CDR3 DNA sequence: TGCGCCAGCAGCTTCGGGCCACGAGATAATTCACCCCTCCACTTT. It yields the protein CASSFGPRDNSPLHF. The whole variable domain, remainder taken from reference TRBV5-1 and TRBJ1-6, is KAGVTQTPRYLIKTRGQQVTLSCSPISGHRSVSWYQQTPGQGLQFLFEYFSETQRNKGNFPGRFSGRQFSNSRSEMNVSTLELGDSALYLCASSFGPRDNSPLHFGNGTRLTVT.

With respect to this clonotype: One junction end does not reproduce the germline sequence, and a read error may be involved. V is TRBV7-7 and J is TRBJ2-7; D remains unclear. CDR1 is SSHAT and CDR2 is FNYEAQ in the germline V gene (reference sequence). The CDR3 is made up of 15 amino acids. In nucleotides, the CDR3 is TGTGCTAGCAGCTCGACGACTCCCCTCACCTACGAGCAGTACTTC. Translation gives CASSSTTPLTYEQYF.

V gene TRBV4-2 combines with J gene TRBJ1-1; TRBD1 matches 7 bases. Germline V lookup: CDR1 LGHNA, CDR2 YNFKEQ. The CDR3 runs 14 residues. The V gene end was trimmed by 4 bases and the J gene end by 3 bases; junction bases not matched to a gene: 5. The CDR3 here is CASSLDRVDTEAFF. CDR3 DNA: TGTGCCAGCAGCCTTGACAGGGTAGACACTGAAGCTTTCTTT.

J is TRBJ1-5 and V is TRBV9; no clear D. The V and J ends lost 3 bases and 11 bases respectively, with 15 bases between them. CDR3 length equals 13 residues. Per the germline V gene, CDR1 is SGDLS and CDR2 is YYNGEE. CDR3 region: CASSGSTSSAQHF. CDR3 DNA sequence: TGTGCCAGCAGCGGGTCCACCTCGTCGGCCCAGCATTTT.

This clonotype has at least ten counts. The V call is TRBV20-1, the J call TRBJ2-7, with TRBD2 as a possible D gene (5 bases). The V end lost 3 bases, the J end lost 5 bases, and 14 bases lay between the germline ends. Germline-derived CDR1 and CDR2 are DFQATT and SNEGSKA (reference sequence). The CDR3 runs 13 residues. CDR3 nucleotides: TGCAGTGCTAGGGGGAACTCCGGGAACGAGCAGTACTTC. Amino acids: CSARGNSGNEQYF.

This clonotype has at least ten counts. The V call is TRBV5-1, the J call TRBJ1-5; 9 bases align to TRBD1. The CDR3 has 14 residues. After removal of 4 bases from V and 6 bases from J, the junction contained 5 bases not matched to a gene. Germline lookup yields CDR1 SGHRS and CDR2 YFSETQ. CDR3 nucleotides: TGCGCCAGCAGCCCTGGGACAGGGACTCAGCCCCAGCATTTT. Protein sequence: CASSPGTGTQPQHF.

This clonotype appeared a few times. This chain connects TRBV5-1 to TRBJ1-2; D is possibly TRBD1 (5 bases). The germline CDR1 and CDR2 sequences are SGHRS and YFSETQ. Trimming pared 2 bases from V and 8 bases from J, leaving 19 bases between. The CDR3 is 15 amino acids. This chain's CDR3 is CASSFWGPSRRGYTF. In DNA form, the CDR3 reads TGCGCCAGCAGCTTTTGGGGCCCCTCTCGTCGGGGCTACACCTTC.

Ten or more counts support this clonotype. The gene calls are TRBV27 and TRBJ2-3; the match to TRBD2 covers 10 bases. CDR1 is MNHEY, CDR2 SMNVEV, per germline (reference sequence). J lost 2 bases, V lost 7 bases, and 6 bases had no gene match. The CDR3 covers 15 residues. CDR3: CASNAAGGATDTQYF. The CDR3 coding sequence is TGTGCCAGCAACGCAGCGGGAGGGGCCACAGATACGCAGTATTTT.

The V call is TRBV27, the J call TRBJ2-1, with TRBD1 matching 7 bases. The germline gives CDR1 MNHEY, CDR2 SMNVEV (reference sequence). The CDR3 contains 14 residues. Unmatched junction bases numbered 5, after V lost 7 bases and J lost 2 bases. CDR3 in DNA: TGTGCCAGCACCCCGACAGGGCCCTACAATGAGCAGTTCTTC. Its translation: CASTPTGPYNEQFF.

V usage is TRBV28 and J usage is TRBJ2-1, with 10 positions matching TRBD2. The CDR3 loop spans 14 amino acids. J was trimmed by 7 bases and V by 5 bases; bases with no gene match: 5. Germline V gives CDR1 MDHEN, CDR2 SYDVKM. The CDR3 DNA reads as TGTGCCAGCAGTGTTAGCGGGGGGTTGAATGAGCAGTTCTTC. Translating gives CASSVSGGLNEQFF. The full variable domain, its missing parts supplied by reference TRBV28 and TRBJ2-1, is DVKVTQSSRYLVKRTGEKVFLECVQDMDHENMFWYRQDPGLGLRLIYFSYDVKMKEKGDIPEGYSVSREKKERFSLILESASTNQTSMYLCASSVSGGLNEQFFGPGTRLTVL.

This clonotype occurred a few times. The chain combines TRBV18 with TRBJ2-5; D call uncertain. Germline lookup yields CDR1 KGHSH and CDR2 LQKENI. Trimming stripped 6 bases from V and 5 bases from J, with 19 bases between. The CDR3 extends over 15 amino acids. The CDR3 DNA follows: TGTGCCAGCTCCCCTCTTTTAGCCAGCGAGGAGACCCAGTACTTC. Amino acid sequence: CASSPLLASEETQYF. Using reference TRBV18 and TRBJ2-5 for the parts outside the CDR3, the full variable domain is NAGVMQNPRHLVRRRGQEARLRCSPMKGHSHVYWYRQLPEEGLKFMVYLQKENIIDESGMPKERFSAEFPKEGPSILRIQQVVRGDSAAYFCASSPLLASEETQYFGPGTRLLVL.

This clonotype was seen many times. The rearrangement uses TRBV7-9 and TRBJ2-1, with D unresolved. The V and J ends lost 1 base and 0 bases respectively, with 4 bases between them. This CDR3 has 14 residues. Germline loops: CDR1 SEHNR, CDR2 FQNEAQ (reference sequence). Written as DNA, the CDR3 is TGTGCCAGCAGCTTAGACATCTCCTACAATGAGCAGTTCTTC. Protein: CASSLDISYNEQFF.

This clonotype was seen only a few times. The chain couples TRBV6-2 or TRBV6-3 to TRBJ2-2, with D unresolved. CDR1 MNHEY and CDR2 SVGEGT come from the germline V gene. Deletions cut 2 bases from V and 6 bases from J, with 4 bases between. This CDR3 is 12 amino acids long. CDR3 amino acids: CASSYQAGELFF. The CDR3 DNA is TGTGCCAGCAGTTACCAGGCCGGGGAGCTGTTTTTT.

This chain uses TRBV23-1 with TRBJ2-5, with TRBD1 matching 7 bases. TRBV23-1 is an ORF, with its function uncertain. V lost 4 bases to trimming and J lost 1 base; unmatched junction nucleotides: 6. The CDR3 contains 15 residues. Written as DNA, the CDR3 is TGCGCCAGCAGTCCACCCCGGGACAGCCAAGAGACCCAGTACTTC. Translated, it gives CASSPPRDSQETQYF.

This clonotype came up many times. The genes are TRBV12-3 or TRBV12-4 and TRBJ1-5; D might be TRBD1 (5 bases). This CDR3 has 15 amino acids. V lost 6 bases to trimming and J lost 2 bases, with 14 bases between them. Written as DNA, the CDR3 is TGTGCCAGCAGCAGCCGGGGGTACGGCAATCAGCCCCAGCATTTT. This translates into CASSSRGYGNQPQHF.

This clonotype was seen a few times. The chain links TRBV28 to TRBJ2-7; TRBD1 might be the D (6 bases). The CDR3 extends over 14 amino acids. The germline CDR1 and CDR2 sequences are MDHEN and SYDVKM. The germline V and J ends were trimmed by 10 bases and 4 bases, with 20 bases remaining between them. The CDR3 region is CATEGTPRTYEQYF. The CDR3 nucleotides are TGTGCCACCGAAGGGACACCTAGGACTTACGAGCAGTACTTC. Drawing the rest from reference TRBV28 and TRBJ2-7, the complete variable domain is DVKVTQSSRYLVKRTGEKVFLECVQDMDHENMFWYRQDPGLGLRLIYFSYDVKMKEKGDIPEGYSVSREKKERFSLILESASTNQTSMYLCATEGTPRTYEQYFGPGTRLTVT.

There are many counts of this clonotype. V gene TRBV6-6 combines with J gene TRBJ1-5; 7 bases align to TRBD1. Germline loops: CDR1 MNHNY, CDR2 SVGAGI (reference sequence). The CDR3 sequence is 14 residues long. V dropped 2 bases and J dropped 7; count of bases not matched to a gene: 5. CDR3 protein: CASSYEGGLQPQHF. The CDR3 DNA reads TGTGCCAGCAGTTACGAAGGGGGCTTGCAGCCCCAGCATTTT.

The V and J genes are TRBV5-1 and TRBJ1-4; D call uncertain. The germline CDR1 and CDR2 sequences are SGHRS and YFSETQ. This CDR3 has 15 residues. V lost 0 bases and J lost 5, with 11 bases in between. The CDR3: CASSLVEGPNEKLFF. The DNA for the CDR3 is TGCGCCAGCAGCTTGGTGGAGGGTCCCAATGAAAAACTGTTTTTT.

There are many counts of this clonotype. CDR3 region: CASSLASRSRGGGEQFF. The DNA of the CDR3 is TGTGCCAGCAGCTTGGCCTCTAGGTCAAGGGGCGGGGGGGAGCAGTTCTTC. V and J are TRBV5-8 and TRBJ2-1; TRBD2 agrees at 8 bases. In germline, CDR1 is SGHTS, CDR2 YDEGEE. The junction had 15 bases not matched to a gene; V was cut back by 0 bases and J by 10 bases. The CDR3 has 17 amino acids.

At least ten counts were recorded for this clonotype. This chain joins TRBV7-9 and TRBJ1-2, with 9 bases fitting TRBD1. The CDR3 sequence is 15 residues long. V trimming: 5 bases; J trimming: 4 bases; junction bases outside the gene matches: 8. Germline V gives CDR1 SEHNR, CDR2 FQNEAQ (reference sequence). DNA for the CDR3: TGTGCCAGCAGCCCCCGGACAGGGGAGGCCTATGGCTACACCTTC. The encoded protein is CASSPRTGEAYGYTF.

This clonotype has a count of ten or more. The chain is built from TRBV6-2 or TRBV6-3 and TRBJ1-5; TRBD1 might be the D (5 bases). Germline V gives CDR1 MNHEY, CDR2 SVGEGT. The CDR3 spans 16 residues. V lost 2 bases to trimming and J lost 0 bases, with 11 bases between them. The DNA of the CDR3 is TGTGCCAGCAGTTACCGGGGGAGTTATAGCAATCAGCCCCAGCATTTT. It yields the protein CASSYRGSYSNQPQHF.

This clonotype was seen ten or more times. This sequence joins TRBV10-3 and TRBJ2-3; D unresolved. The CDR3 runs 13 residues. V was trimmed by 8 bases and J by 0 bases, leaving 9 bases between them. CDR1 is ENHRY and CDR2 is SYGVKD in the germline V gene. CDR3: CAISAASTDTQYF. CDR3 DNA sequence: TGTGCCATCTCCGCGGCCAGCACAGATACGCAGTATTTT.

The CDR3 is CASSLLIAGGYEQYF. The CDR3 region has the DNA TGTGCCAGCAGTTTATTAATAGCGGGGGGCTACGAGCAGTACTTC. The chain carries TRBV28 and TRBJ2-7, with 10 bases identical to TRBD2. The ends lost 1 base at V and 3 bases at J; junction bases unmatched: 3. The CDR3 is made up of 15 amino acids. Germline V lookup: CDR1 MDHEN, CDR2 SYDVKM.

In its sample, this clonotype was seen a few times. The chain employs TRBV29-1 and TRBJ2-5, with unresolved D. This CDR3 has 12 residues. The germline CDR1 and CDR2 sequences are SQVTM and ANQGSEA. The V gene lost 8 bases and the J gene lost 3 bases, with 13 bases spanning the gap. CDR3 protein: CSLSAAEETQYF. CDR3 bases: TGCAGCCTGTCGGCAGCTGAAGAGACCCAGTACTTC.

This clonotype was found a few times. V usage is TRBV4-1 and J usage is TRBJ2-1, with a weak D call TRBD2 (5 bases). CDR1 is MGHRA, CDR2 YSYEKL, per germline. V dropped 2 bases and J dropped 0 bases, with 8 bases sitting between them. This CDR3 has 15 amino acids. DNA of the CDR3: TGCGCCAGCAGCCAACCACTAGTCTCCTACAATGAGCAGTTCTTC. Its translation: CASSQPLVSYNEQFF.

The V gene is TRBV7-6, the J gene TRBJ2-1; D unclear. Trimming took off 1 base at V and 10 bases at J, with 5 bases between the two ends. The CDR3 loop spans 11 amino acids. Germline CDR1 SGHVS, CDR2 FNYEAQ. CDR3 loop: CASSLEQEQFF. In DNA form, the CDR3 reads TGTGCCAGCAGCTTAGAGCAGGAGCAGTTCTTC.